These 3 T cell receptor beta chains were all obtained from the same sample, sequenced in a study of T cell changes during pregnancy in multiple sclerosis. Clones were read by immunoSEQ multiplex PCR, and TCRdb kept only the in-frame ones, dropping some. The sample shows approximately 100,000 clones, almost 95% of them seen only once. The input for sequencing was peripheral blood, taken before pregnancy. These receptors were collected from a female donor with multiple sclerosis, enrolled in a pregnancy study.

The J gene is TRBJ2-2, the V gene TRBV6-5; maybe TRBD1 (6 bases). The CDR3 is 14 residues long. V dropped 0 bases and J dropped 8 bases, with 10 bases sitting between them. Germline V gene data show CDR1 as MNHEY and CDR2 as SVGAGI. CDR3 loop: CASSYSGTSGELFF. The CDR3, as DNA: TGTGCCAGCAGTTACTCCGGGACATCGGGGGAGCTGTTTTTT.

J is TRBJ2-7 and V is TRBV6-6; D gene unclear. The CDR3 has 13 amino acids. Trimming left V 7 bases short and J 6 bases short, with 16 bases between. The germline V gene has CDR1 MNHNY and CDR2 SVGAGI (reference sequence). CDR3 nucleotides: TGTGCCAGCACCCCCTCGGTCCGAGTCGAGCAGTACTTC. This sequence encodes CASTPSVRVEQYF.

The chain has TRBV4-3 and TRBJ2-5; 15 nucleotides align to TRBD2. The CDR3 contains 18 residues. Germline CDR1 LGHNA, CDR2 YSLEER. J gave up 5 bases and V 3 bases, and 10 bases lay outside the gene matches. Written as DNA, the CDR3 is TGCGCCAGCAGCCAGTGGACTAGCGGGAGGGACGGGCCCGAGACCCAGTACTTC. This gives the protein CASSQWTSGRDGPETQYF.